The 7 T cell receptor beta chains given below trace back to one sample, sequenced in a study of T cell responses to AZD1222 COVID-19 vaccine. Libraries were prepared by immunoSEQ multiplex PCR; TCRdb keeps only in-frame clonotypes and omits some of them. The sample lists 140,000 to 150,000 clones, 85% to 95% occurring once. Sequenced material: peripheral blood, taken on day 0 of AZD1222 vaccination. The receptors originated from an adult in good health.

The CDR3 is CASSLSASGDILEKLFF. CDR3 nucleotide sequence: TGTGCCAGCAGTTTAAGCGCCTCCGGGGATATTCTTGAAAAACTGTTTTTT. The J gene is TRBJ1-4, the V gene TRBV27; D is undetermined. V lost 2 bases and J lost 7, with 20 bases in between. Germline CDR1 reads MNHEY; CDR2 reads SMNVEV (reference sequence). This CDR3 spans 17 amino acids.

This clone has a handful of counts. This chain joins TRBV27 and TRBJ1-5; no definite D call. CDR1 is MNHEY, CDR2 SMNVEV, per germline (reference sequence). V gave up 5 bases and J gave up 2 bases, with 7 bases separating them. There are 13 residues in the CDR3. The CDR3 DNA is TGTGCCAGCAGTCACAGCCGCAATCAGCCCCAGCATTTT. Protein sequence: CASSHSRNQPQHF.

The chain uses TRBV9 and TRBJ2-1, with D possibly matching TRBD2 (6 bases). Between the trimmed V and J ends, which lost 3 bases and 5 bases, there was a span of 21 bases. Germline V gives CDR1 SGDLS, CDR2 YYNGEE. This CDR3 contains 17 residues. CDR3: CASSEPPWGGENNEQFF. The DNA for the CDR3 is TGTGCCAGCAGCGAGCCCCCCTGGGGCGGGGAAAACAATGAGCAGTTCTTC.

CDR3 sequence: CASSLEDRLEAFF. CDR3 in DNA: TGCGCCAGCAGCCTCGAGGACCGACTTGAAGCTTTCTTT. This rearrangement joins TRBV5-1 to TRBJ1-1; D gene uncertain. The V end was cut by 4 bases, the J end by 7 bases, with 14 bases between. Germline V gene data show CDR1 as SGHRS and CDR2 as YFSETQ. The CDR3 contains 13 residues.

The rearrangement links TRBV10-3 to TRBJ1-1, with 10 bases fitting TRBD1. V lost 4 bases to trimming and J lost 1 base; unmatched junction nucleotides: 12. The CDR3 is 18 amino acids. The germline gives CDR1 ENHRY, CDR2 SYGVKD. The CDR3: CAISGGRDRGFRNTEAFF. CDR3 in DNA: TGTGCCATCAGTGGAGGGCGGGACAGGGGATTCAGGAACACTGAAGCTTTCTTT.

The genes are TRBV2 and TRBJ1-6, with TRBD1 matching 10 bases. The germline V gene encodes CDR1 SNHLY and CDR2 FYNNEI. Germline trimming cut 6 bases from V and 7 bases from J; bases unmatched to any gene: 0. CDR3 size: 13 residues. The CDR3 here is CASRGQGNSPLHF. CDR3 DNA: TGTGCCAGCAGGGGACAGGGGAATTCACCCCTCCACTTT.

The chain carries TRBV2 and TRBJ1-1; D is unresolved. The CDR3 spans 12 residues. Looked up from germline, CDR1 is SNHLY and CDR2 is FYNNEI. V was pared by 6 bases and J by 4 bases, with 9 bases between. DNA for the CDR3: TGTGCCAGCAGCGGGTTCGGCACTGAAGCTTTCTTT. This sequence encodes CASSGFGTEAFF.